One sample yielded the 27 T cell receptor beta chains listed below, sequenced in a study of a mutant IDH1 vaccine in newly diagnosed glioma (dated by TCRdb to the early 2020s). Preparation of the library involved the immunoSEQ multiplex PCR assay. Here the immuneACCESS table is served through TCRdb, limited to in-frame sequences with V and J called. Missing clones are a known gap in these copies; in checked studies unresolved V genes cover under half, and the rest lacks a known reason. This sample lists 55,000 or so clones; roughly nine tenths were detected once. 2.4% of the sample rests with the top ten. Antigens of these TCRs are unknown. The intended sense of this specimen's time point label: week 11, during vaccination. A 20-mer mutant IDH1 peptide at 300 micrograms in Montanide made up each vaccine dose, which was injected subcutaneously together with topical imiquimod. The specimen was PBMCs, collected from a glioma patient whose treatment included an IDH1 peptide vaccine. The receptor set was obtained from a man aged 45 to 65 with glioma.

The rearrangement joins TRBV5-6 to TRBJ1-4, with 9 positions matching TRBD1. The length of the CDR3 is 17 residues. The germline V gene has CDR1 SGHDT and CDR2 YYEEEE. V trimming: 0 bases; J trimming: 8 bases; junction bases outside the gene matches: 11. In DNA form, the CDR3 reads TGTGCCAGCAGCTTGGCGGGTTTGACAGGGGGGAGAGAAAAACTGTTTTTT. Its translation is CASSLAGLTGGREKLFF.

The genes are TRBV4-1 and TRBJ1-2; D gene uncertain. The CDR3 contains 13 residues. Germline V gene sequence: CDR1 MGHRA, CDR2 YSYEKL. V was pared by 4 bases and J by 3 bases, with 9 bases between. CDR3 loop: CASSLAGDYGYTF. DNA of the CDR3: TGCGCCAGCAGCCTTGCAGGTGACTATGGCTACACCTTC.

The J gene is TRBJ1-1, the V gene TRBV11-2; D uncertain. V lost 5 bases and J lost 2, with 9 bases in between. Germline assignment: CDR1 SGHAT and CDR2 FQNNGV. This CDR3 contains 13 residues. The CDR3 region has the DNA TGTGCCAGCAGCAATCAACTAAACACTGAAGCTTTCTTT. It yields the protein CASSNQLNTEAFF.

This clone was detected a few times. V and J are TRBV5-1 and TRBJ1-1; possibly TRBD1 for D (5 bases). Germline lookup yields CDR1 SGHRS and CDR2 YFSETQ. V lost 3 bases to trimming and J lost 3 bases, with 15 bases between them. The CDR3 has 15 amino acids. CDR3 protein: CASSSGTSRDTEAFF. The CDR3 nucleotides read TGCGCCAGCAGCTCCGGGACTTCCCGGGACACTGAAGCTTTCTTT. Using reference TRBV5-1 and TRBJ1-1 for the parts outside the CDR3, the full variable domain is KAGVTQTPRYLIKTRGQQVTLSCSPISGHRSVSWYQQTPGQGLQFLFEYFSETQRNKGNFPGRFSGRQFSNSRSEMNVSTLELGDSALYLCASSSGTSRDTEAFFGQGTRLTVV.

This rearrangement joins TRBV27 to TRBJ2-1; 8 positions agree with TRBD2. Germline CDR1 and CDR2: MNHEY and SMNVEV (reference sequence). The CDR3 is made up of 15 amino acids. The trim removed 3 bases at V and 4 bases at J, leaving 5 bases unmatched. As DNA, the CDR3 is TGTGCCAGCAGTTTGAGTAGCGGGAAATACAATGAGCAGTTCTTC. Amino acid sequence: CASSLSSGKYNEQFF.

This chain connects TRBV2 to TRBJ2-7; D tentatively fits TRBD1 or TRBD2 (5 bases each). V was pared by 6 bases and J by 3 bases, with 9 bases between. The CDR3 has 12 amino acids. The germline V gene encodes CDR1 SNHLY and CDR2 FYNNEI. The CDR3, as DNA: TGTGCCAGCAGCCCAGGGAGCTACGAGCAGTACTTC. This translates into CASSPGSYEQYF.

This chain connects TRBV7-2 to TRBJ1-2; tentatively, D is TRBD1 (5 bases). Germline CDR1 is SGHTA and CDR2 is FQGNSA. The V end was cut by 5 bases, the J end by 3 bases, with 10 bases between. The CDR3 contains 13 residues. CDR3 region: CASSPREDYGYTF. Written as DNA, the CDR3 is TGTGCCAGCAGCCCCAGGGAGGACTATGGCTACACCTTC.

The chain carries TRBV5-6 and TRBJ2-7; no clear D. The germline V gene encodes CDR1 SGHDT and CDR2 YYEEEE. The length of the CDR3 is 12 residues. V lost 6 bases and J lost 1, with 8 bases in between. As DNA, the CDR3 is TGTGCCAGCACAGTAGGATCCTACGAGCAGTACTTC. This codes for CASTVGSYEQYF. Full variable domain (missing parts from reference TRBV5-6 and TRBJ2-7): DAGVTQSPTHLIKTRGQQVTLRCSPKSGHDTVSWYQQALGQGPQFIFQYYEEEERQRGNFPDRFSGHQFPNYSSELNVNALLLGDSALYLCASTVGSYEQYFGPGTRLTVT.

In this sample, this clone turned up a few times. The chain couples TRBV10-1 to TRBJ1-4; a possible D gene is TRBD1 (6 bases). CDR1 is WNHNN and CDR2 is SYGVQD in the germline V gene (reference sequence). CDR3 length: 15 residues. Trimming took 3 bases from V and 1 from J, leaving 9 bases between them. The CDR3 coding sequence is TGCGCCAGCAGTGACGGGGGACAAACTAATGAAAAACTGTTTTTT. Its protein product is CASSDGGQTNEKLFF.

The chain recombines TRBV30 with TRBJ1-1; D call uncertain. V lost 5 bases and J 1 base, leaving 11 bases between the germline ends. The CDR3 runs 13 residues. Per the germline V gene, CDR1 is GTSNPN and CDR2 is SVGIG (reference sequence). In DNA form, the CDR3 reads TGTGCCTGGGGACCCTCGCCGAACACTGAAGCTTTCTTT. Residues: CAWGPSPNTEAFF.

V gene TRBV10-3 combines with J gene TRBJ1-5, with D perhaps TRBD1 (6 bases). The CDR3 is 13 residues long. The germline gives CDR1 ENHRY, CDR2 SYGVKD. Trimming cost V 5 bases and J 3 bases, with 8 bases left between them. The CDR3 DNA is TGTGCCATCAGTAGGGGGGACAATCAGCCCCAGCATTTT. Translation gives CAISRGDNQPQHF.

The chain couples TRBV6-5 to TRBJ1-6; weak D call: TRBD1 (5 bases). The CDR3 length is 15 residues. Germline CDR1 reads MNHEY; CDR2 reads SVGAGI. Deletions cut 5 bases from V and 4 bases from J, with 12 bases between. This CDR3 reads CASSASTVYNSPLHF. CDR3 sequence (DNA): TGTGCCAGCAGTGCCTCGACAGTATATAATTCACCCCTCCACTTT.

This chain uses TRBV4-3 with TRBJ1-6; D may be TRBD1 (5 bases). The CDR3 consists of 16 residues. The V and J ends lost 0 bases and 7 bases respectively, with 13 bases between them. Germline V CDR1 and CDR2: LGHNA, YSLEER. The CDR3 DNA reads TGCGCCAGCAGCCAAGATCTGGCAGGGACGAATTCACCCCTCCACTTT. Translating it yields CASSQDLAGTNSPLHF.

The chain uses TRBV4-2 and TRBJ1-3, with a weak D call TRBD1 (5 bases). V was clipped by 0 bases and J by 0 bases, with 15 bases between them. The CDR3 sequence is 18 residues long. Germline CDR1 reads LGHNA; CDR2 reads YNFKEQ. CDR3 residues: CASSQDLSAGRSGNTIYF. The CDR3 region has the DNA TGTGCCAGCAGCCAAGATCTGAGTGCAGGGCGCTCTGGAAACACCATATATTTT.

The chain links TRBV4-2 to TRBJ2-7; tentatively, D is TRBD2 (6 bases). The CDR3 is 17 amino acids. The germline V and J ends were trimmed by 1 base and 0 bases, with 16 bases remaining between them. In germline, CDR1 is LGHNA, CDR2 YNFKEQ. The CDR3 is CASSQGFGAGSSYEQYF. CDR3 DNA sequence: TGTGCCAGCAGCCAAGGGTTTGGGGCGGGGTCCTCCTACGAGCAGTACTTC.

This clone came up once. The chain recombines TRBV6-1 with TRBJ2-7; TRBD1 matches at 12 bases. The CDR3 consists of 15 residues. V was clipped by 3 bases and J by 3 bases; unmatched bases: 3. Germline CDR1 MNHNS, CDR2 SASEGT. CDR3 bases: TGTGCCAGCAGTGAGGGACAGGGGGCATTCTACGAGCAGTACTTC. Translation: CASSEGQGAFYEQYF.

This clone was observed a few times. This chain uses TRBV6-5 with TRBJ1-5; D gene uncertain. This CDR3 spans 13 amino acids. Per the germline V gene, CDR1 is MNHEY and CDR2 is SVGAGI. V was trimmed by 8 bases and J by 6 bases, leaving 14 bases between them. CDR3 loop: CASGTAEGQPQHF. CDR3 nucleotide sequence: TGTGCCAGCGGAACAGCAGAGGGTCAGCCCCAGCATTTT.

The CDR3 nucleotides read TGTGCCAGTAGCGTGGGCTACGAGCAGTACTTC. Translation gives CASSVGYEQYF. This chain joins TRBV19 and TRBJ2-7; D is uncertain. Germline V CDR1 and CDR2: LNHDA, SQIVND (reference sequence). The CDR3 extends over 11 amino acids. V lost 6 bases, J lost 3 bases, and 6 bases lay in between. Based on the CDR3 plus reference TRBV19 and TRBJ2-7, the full variable domain is DGGITQSPKYLFRKEGQNVTLSCEQNLNHDAMYWYRQDPGQGLRLIYYSQIVNDFQKGDIAEGYSVSREKKESFPLTVTSAQKNPTAFYLCASSVGYEQYFGPGTRLTVT.

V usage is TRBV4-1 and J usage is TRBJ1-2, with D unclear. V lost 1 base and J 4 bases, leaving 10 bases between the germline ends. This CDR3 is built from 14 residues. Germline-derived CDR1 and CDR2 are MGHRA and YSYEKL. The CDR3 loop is CASSQVEGVYGYTF. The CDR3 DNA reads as TGCGCCAGCAGCCAAGTCGAAGGAGTCTATGGCTACACCTTC.

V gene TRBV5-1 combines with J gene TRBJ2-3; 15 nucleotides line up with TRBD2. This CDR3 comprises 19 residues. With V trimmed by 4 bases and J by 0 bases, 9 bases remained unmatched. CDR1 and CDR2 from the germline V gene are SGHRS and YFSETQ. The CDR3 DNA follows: TGCGCCAGCAGCCTCCGGACTAGCGGGGGGGCCCCTAGCACAGATACGCAGTATTTT. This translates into CASSLRTSGGAPSTDTQYF.

As DNA, the CDR3 is TGTGCCAGTAGTACTCAGGGAAACACTGAAGCTTTCTTT. This codes for CASSTQGNTEAFF. The V gene is TRBV19, the J gene TRBJ1-1; the D gene is possibly TRBD1 (5 bases). Germline CDR1 is LNHDA and CDR2 is SQIVND (reference sequence). The CDR3 extends over 13 amino acids. Trimming removed 4 bases at V and 2 bases at J, with 8 bases between.

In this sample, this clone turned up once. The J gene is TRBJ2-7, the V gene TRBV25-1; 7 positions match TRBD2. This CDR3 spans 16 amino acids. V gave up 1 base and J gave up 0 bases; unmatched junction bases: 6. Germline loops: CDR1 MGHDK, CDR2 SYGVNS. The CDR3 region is CASSESAGDLSYEQYF. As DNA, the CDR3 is TGTGCCAGCAGTGAATCGGCGGGGGACCTCTCCTACGAGCAGTACTTC.

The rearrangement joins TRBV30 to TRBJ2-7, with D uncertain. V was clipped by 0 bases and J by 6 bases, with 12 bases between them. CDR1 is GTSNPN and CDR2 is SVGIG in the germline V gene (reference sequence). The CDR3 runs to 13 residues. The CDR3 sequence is CAWSVIANGEQYF. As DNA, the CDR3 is TGTGCCTGGAGTGTAATCGCCAACGGCGAGCAGTACTTC. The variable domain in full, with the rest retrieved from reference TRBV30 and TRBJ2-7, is SQTIHQWPATLVQPVGSPLSLECTVEGTSNPNLYWYRQAAGRGLQLLFYSVGIGQISSEVPQNLSASRPQDRQFILSSKKLLLSDSGFYLCAWSVIANGEQYFGPGTRLTVT.

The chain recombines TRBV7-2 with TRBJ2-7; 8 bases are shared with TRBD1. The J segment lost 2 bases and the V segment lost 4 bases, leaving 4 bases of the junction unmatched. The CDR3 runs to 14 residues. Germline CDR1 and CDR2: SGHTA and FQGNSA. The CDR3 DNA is TGTGCCAGCAGCTCAGTGGGACAGGCCTACGAGCAGTACTTC. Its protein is CASSSVGQAYEQYF.

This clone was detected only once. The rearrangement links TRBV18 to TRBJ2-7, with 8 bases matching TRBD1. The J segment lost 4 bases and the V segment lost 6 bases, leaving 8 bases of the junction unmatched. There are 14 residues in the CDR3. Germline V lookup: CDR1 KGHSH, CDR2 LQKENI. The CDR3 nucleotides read TGTGCCAGCTCGGGACAGGTGGGCTCTTACGAGCAGTACTTC. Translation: CASSGQVGSYEQYF.

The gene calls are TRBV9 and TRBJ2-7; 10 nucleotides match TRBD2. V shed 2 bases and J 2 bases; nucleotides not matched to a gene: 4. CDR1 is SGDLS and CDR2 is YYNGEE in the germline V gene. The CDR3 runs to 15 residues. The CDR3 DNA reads TGTGCCAGCAGCGTCGGGACTAGCGCTACCTACGAGCAGTACTTC. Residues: CASSVGTSATYEQYF.

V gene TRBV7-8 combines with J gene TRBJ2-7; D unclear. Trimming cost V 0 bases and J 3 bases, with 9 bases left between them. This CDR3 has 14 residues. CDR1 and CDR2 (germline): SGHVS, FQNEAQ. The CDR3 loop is CASSLATSDYEQYF. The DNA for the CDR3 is TGTGCCAGCAGCTTAGCCACCTCAGACTACGAGCAGTACTTC.